One and the same sample provided the 30 T cell receptor beta chains below, sequenced in a study of blood T cell repertoires in COVID-19. TCRdb's copy holds only in-frame clones and misses some; the assay was immunoSEQ multiplex PCR. The data contain fewer than 500,000 clones, roughly 90% of them seen just once; the ten biggest clones take up 0.8% to 1%. Sequenced: peripheral blood. The receptors shown here come from a man aged 18 to 35 with COVID-19, enrolled during active disease.

This rearrangement joins TRBV7-6 to TRBJ1-1; D possibly corresponds to TRBD1 (5 bases). V was shortened by 5 bases and J by 3 bases, with 16 bases between the two germline ends. Germline V gene data show CDR1 as SGHVS and CDR2 as FNYEAQ. This CDR3 is built from 15 residues. The CDR3 DNA is TGTGCCAGCAGCCCAGGCGCGGGGGGATACACTGAAGCTTTCTTT. Protein sequence: CASSPGAGGYTEAFF.

A remark on this clone: Mismatch with germline at one junction end may stem from a read error. The chain combines TRBV7-7 with TRBJ1-4, with 9 bases matching TRBD1. Germline loops: CDR1 SSHAT, CDR2 FNYEAQ (reference sequence). CDR3 length: 15 residues. Written as DNA, the CDR3 is TGTGCTAGCAGCTTAGGAACAGGGGGCGAAGAAAAACTGTTTTTT. Protein sequence: CASSLGTGGEEKLFF.

The chain employs TRBV19 and TRBJ1-5; D ambiguous. The CDR3 is 17 residues long. Germline V gene lookup returns CDR1 LNHDA and CDR2 SQIVND (reference sequence). V lost 7 bases and J lost 0, with 19 bases in between. The CDR3 DNA follows: TGTGCCAGTAACCCCAGCCGGGGTCTATATAGCAATCAGCCCCAGCATTTT. Encoded protein: CASNPSRGLYSNQPQHF.

This chain joins TRBV27 and TRBJ1-2; perhaps TRBD1 as D (5 bases). The CDR3 length is 13 residues. Trimming left V 3 bases short and J 5 bases short, with 10 bases between. Germline loops: CDR1 MNHEY, CDR2 SMNVEV (reference sequence). CDR3: CASSFGAGYGYTF. DNA of the CDR3: TGTGCCAGCAGTTTTGGGGCGGGGTATGGCTACACCTTC.

This clone was counted once. V usage is TRBV5-4 and J usage is TRBJ2-5, with 11 positions matching TRBD2. There are 18 residues in the CDR3. CDR1 is SGHNT, CDR2 YYREEE, per germline (reference sequence). V dropped 4 bases and J dropped 5; count of bases not matched to a gene: 16. For the CDR3, the DNA is TGTGCCAGCAGCAGACCCGGGACTAGCGGCCCTGGGGGGGAGACCCAGTACTTC. It encodes CASSRPGTSGPGGETQYF.

In its sample, this clone was seen once. The V gene is TRBV5-8, the J gene TRBJ2-5, with 7 bases that match TRBD2. After removal of 7 bases from V and 4 bases from J, the junction contained 7 bases not matched to a gene. Germline CDR1 SGHTS, CDR2 YDEGEE. The CDR3 runs to 13 residues. This chain's CDR3 is CASGRELGETQYF. DNA for the CDR3: TGTGCCAGCGGGCGGGAGTTGGGAGAGACCCAGTACTTC.

The sample holds one count of this clone. The CDR3 sequence: CASSDPTWNSPLHF. In DNA form, the CDR3 reads TGTGCCAGCAGCGACCCGACTTGGAATTCACCCCTCCACTTT. The V call is TRBV7-9, the J call TRBJ1-6, with D unclear. Trimming shortened V by 5 bases and J by 7 bases, and 12 bases separated the two germline ends. Germline V gene data show CDR1 as SEHNR and CDR2 as FQNEAQ (reference sequence). This CDR3 is built from 14 residues.

This chain connects TRBV9 to TRBJ2-1; 8 nucleotides align to TRBD2. Per the germline V gene, CDR1 is SGDLS and CDR2 is YYNGEE. The CDR3 totals 16 residues. The J segment lost 4 bases and the V segment lost 5 bases, leaving 11 bases of the junction unmatched. The CDR3 protein is CASSVNGTRRYNEQFF. In nucleotides, the CDR3 is TGTGCCAGCAGTGTCAACGGGACTAGGCGTTACAATGAGCAGTTCTTC.

The V call is TRBV19, the J call TRBJ1-2; no firm D call. The germline V and J ends were trimmed by 1 base and 5 bases, with 14 bases remaining between them. This CDR3 is built from 15 residues. Germline V gene data show CDR1 as LNHDA and CDR2 as SQIVND (reference sequence). This chain's CDR3 is CASSIGEGLGYGYTF. DNA of the CDR3: TGTGCCAGTAGTATAGGTGAAGGACTCGGATATGGCTACACCTTC.

V usage is TRBV19 and J usage is TRBJ1-1; TRBD1 might be the D (6 bases). Looked up from germline, CDR1 is LNHDA and CDR2 is SQIVND (reference sequence). This CDR3 has 14 residues. With 1 base removed from V and 8 bases from J, the gap between germline ends came to 14 bases. CDR3 nucleotides: TGTGCCAGTAGTATAGCCCCAGGGGTCGTAGAAGCTTTCTTT. It codes for CASSIAPGVVEAFF. Looking up the rest from reference TRBV19 and TRBJ1-1 gives the full variable domain: DGGITQSPKYLFRKEGQNVTLSCEQNLNHDAMYWYRQDPGQGLRLIYYSQIVNDFQKGDIAEGYSVSREKKESFPLTVTSAQKNPTAFYLCASSIAPGVVEAFFGQGTRLTVV.

The J gene is TRBJ2-3, the V gene TRBV7-9; 12 nucleotides line up with TRBD2. The J segment lost 0 bases and the V segment lost 0 bases, leaving 7 bases of the junction unmatched. CDR3 size: 19 residues. Germline lookup yields CDR1 SEHNR and CDR2 FQNEAQ (reference sequence). CDR3 amino acids: CASSLAASGGEPSTDTQYF. The CDR3 DNA reads TGTGCCAGCAGCTTAGCGGCTAGCGGGGGGGAACCTAGCACAGATACGCAGTATTTT.

As to this clone: An end of the junction differs from the germline gene, which may be a read error. This chain's CDR3 is CASSLSLAGAHNEQFF. DNA of the CDR3: TGTGCTAGCAGCTTATCGCTGGCGGGAGCTCATAATGAGCAGTTCTTC. The chain employs TRBV7-7 and TRBJ2-1; TRBD2 aligns across 7 bases. This CDR3 region has 16 residues. Germline V CDR1 and CDR2: SSHAT, FNYEAQ (reference sequence).

CDR3 nucleotides: TGCGCCAGCAGCCCAACAGGGGACCCCAAAGAGACCCAGTACTTC. Its translation: CASSPTGDPKETQYF. The gene calls are TRBV5-1 and TRBJ2-5; 7 bases map to TRBD1. Germline CDR1 reads SGHRS; CDR2 reads YFSETQ. This CDR3 has 15 amino acids. Unmatched junction bases numbered 9, after V lost 4 bases and J lost 3 bases.

For the CDR3, the DNA is TGTGCCAGCAGCTTAAGAGGGACTAGCGGGGACACAGATACGCAGTATTTT. It specifies CASSLRGTSGDTDTQYF. The chain combines TRBV13 with TRBJ2-3; 13 bases fit TRBD2. With V trimmed by 2 bases and J by 2 bases, 4 bases remained unmatched. There are 17 residues in the CDR3. Looked up from germline, CDR1 is PRHDT and CDR2 is FYEKMQ (reference sequence).

This clone has only one observation. The chain employs TRBV12-3 or TRBV12-4 and TRBJ2-1, with TRBD2 identical over 8 bases. The CDR3 has 12 amino acids. With 1 base clipped from V and 15 bases from J, the junction kept 5 bases outside the gene matches. The CDR3 DNA reads TGTGCCAGCAGTTTAGAGCGGGGGAGAGGGTTCTTC. Amino acids: CASSLERGRGFF.

This sequence joins TRBV7-9 and TRBJ1-2; 9 bases fit TRBD1. The ends lost 1 base at V and 1 base at J; junction bases unmatched: 10. This CDR3 is 18 amino acids long. Germline values: CDR1 SEHNR, CDR2 FQNEAQ (reference sequence). The CDR3 reads CASSLGRDRATGNYGYTF. The CDR3 nucleotides read TGTGCCAGCAGCTTAGGCCGGGACAGGGCCACCGGTAACTATGGCTACACCTTC.

The genes are TRBV19 and TRBJ2-2; TRBD2 aligns across 7 bases. Germline V gives CDR1 LNHDA, CDR2 SQIVND (reference sequence). This CDR3 region has 18 residues. V shed 3 bases and J 4 bases; nucleotides not matched to a gene: 14. CDR3 residues: CASSIIPGGDLGTGELFF. The CDR3 bases are TGTGCCAGTAGTATTATTCCGGGAGGTGACTTGGGCACCGGGGAGCTGTTTTTT.

This sequence joins TRBV19 and TRBJ1-2, with D perhaps TRBD1 (5 bases). Trimming cost V 1 base and J 6 bases, with 12 bases left between them. The germline V gene has CDR1 LNHDA and CDR2 SQIVND (reference sequence). The CDR3 runs to 14 residues. The CDR3, as DNA: TGTGCCAGTAGTATAGGGACATCTATCGATGGCTACACCTTC. This sequence encodes CASSIGTSIDGYTF.

This sequence joins TRBV9 and TRBJ2-2, with D perhaps matching TRBD2 (6 bases). Trimming took off 0 bases at V and 1 base at J, with 16 bases between the two ends. CDR1 is SGDLS, CDR2 YYNGEE, per germline. The CDR3 runs to 18 residues. The CDR3 is CASSVEGVVSGNTGELFF. The CDR3 DNA follows: TGTGCCAGCAGCGTAGAAGGGGTGGTTAGCGGGAACACCGGGGAGCTGTTTTTT.

This clone was recorded a few times. This chain uses TRBV3-1 (or the pseudogene TRBV3-2) with TRBJ1-3; 7 bases map to TRBD1. Trimming removed 4 bases from V and 2 bases from J; junction bases left unmatched: 8. The CDR3 is 16 residues long. From germline, CDR1 is LGHDT and CDR2 YNNKEL (reference sequence). As DNA, the CDR3 is TGTGCCAGCAGCCGCCGACAGGGCGGTCCTGGAAACACCATATATTTT. Its protein is CASSRRQGGPGNTIYF.

This clone was detected once. Other DNA sequences within the sample encode an identical CDR3. V is TRBV5-1 and J is TRBJ2-3, with a weak D call TRBD1 (5 bases). V gave up 2 bases and J gave up 6 bases, with 10 bases separating them. This CDR3 has 13 amino acids. Germline-derived CDR1 and CDR2 are SGHRS and YFSETQ. The CDR3 nucleotides are TGCGCCAGCAGCTTCCCAGGGTCCGATACGCAGTATTTT. It encodes CASSFPGSDTQYF. The entire variable domain, with the rest obtained from reference TRBV5-1 and TRBJ2-3, is as follows: KAGVTQTPRYLIKTRGQQVTLSCSPISGHRSVSWYQQTPGQGLQFLFEYFSETQRNKGNFPGRFSGRQFSNSRSEMNVSTLELGDSALYLCASSFPGSDTQYFGPGTRLTVL.

This chain joins TRBV4-1 and TRBJ2-7; possibly TRBD1 for D (6 bases). The CDR3 sequence is 17 residues long. Germline lookup yields CDR1 MGHRA and CDR2 YSYEKL. V was clipped by 1 base and J by 4 bases, with 20 bases between them. The CDR3 DNA sequence: TGCGCCAGCAGCCAAGTCGCCGGACAGAGAGCCTCTTACGAGCAGTACTTC. Translated, it gives CASSQVAGQRASYEQYF.

The gene calls are TRBV13 and TRBJ2-7; 7 bases align to TRBD2. V dropped 4 bases and J dropped 3; count of bases not matched to a gene: 6. The CDR3 is 14 residues long. In germline, CDR1 is PRHDT, CDR2 FYEKMQ (reference sequence). The CDR3 DNA is TGTGCCAGCAGCTCCGGGACTAAAATCTACGAGCAGTACTTC. It translates to CASSSGTKIYEQYF.

V gene TRBV7-9 combines with J gene TRBJ1-6, with no clear D. The germline CDR1 and CDR2 sequences are SEHNR and FQNEAQ (reference sequence). The length of the CDR3 is 13 residues. Between the trimmed V and J ends, which lost 1 base and 9 bases, there was a span of 7 bases. CDR3 protein: CASSLVLGSPLHF. CDR3 in DNA: TGTGCCAGCAGCTTAGTGCTAGGTTCACCCCTCCACTTT.

This clone was counted many times. The genes are TRBV4-2 and TRBJ2-6; D might be TRBD1 (6 bases). The CDR3 consists of 17 residues. Trimming stripped 0 bases from V and 1 base from J, with 10 bases between. From germline, CDR1 is LGHNA and CDR2 YNFKEQ. Here the CDR3 reads CASSQEDSSSGANVLTF. In DNA form, the CDR3 reads TGTGCCAGCAGCCAAGAGGACAGCTCTTCTGGGGCCAACGTCCTGACTTTC.

In the case of this clone: The sample holds other DNA sequences that translate to the same CDR3. This sequence joins TRBV5-4 and TRBJ2-2; D gene uncertain. The V end lost 2 bases, the J end lost 1 base, and 3 bases lay between the germline ends. CDR1 and CDR2 from the germline V gene are SGHNT and YYREEE (reference sequence). The CDR3 covers 13 residues. This chain's CDR3 is CASSFQNTGELFF. In DNA, the CDR3 is TGTGCCAGCAGCTTTCAGAACACCGGGGAGCTGTTTTTT.

Details on this clone: Different DNA sequences within this sample yield the same CDR3. The chain has TRBV2 and TRBJ2-7, with D perhaps TRBD1 (5 bases). V dropped 2 bases and J dropped 6 bases, with 8 bases sitting between them. Germline V lookup: CDR1 SNHLY, CDR2 FYNNEI. The CDR3 loop spans 12 amino acids. The CDR3 nucleotides are TGTGCCAGCAGTGAACAGGGTTCCGAGCAGTACTTC. It yields the protein CASSEQGSEQYF.

The chain has TRBV29-1 and TRBJ1-1; a weak D match, TRBD1 (6 bases). CDR1 and CDR2 (germline): SQVTM, ANQGSEA. The length of the CDR3 is 13 residues. The ends were cut back, 2 bases at V and 5 bases at J, with 12 bases in the middle. The CDR3 sequence: CSVEFTGNTEAFF. CDR3 nucleotide sequence: TGCAGCGTTGAATTTACAGGGAATACTGAAGCTTTCTTT.

J is TRBJ1-2 and V is TRBV3-1 (or the pseudogene TRBV3-2), with 8 positions matching TRBD1. Germline V gives CDR1 LGHDT, CDR2 YNNKEL (reference sequence). This CDR3 spans 15 amino acids. V shed 5 bases, J shed 8 bases, and the junction held 13 bases outside the gene matches. CDR3 loop: CASSMTGAPTKGYTF. The CDR3 coding sequence is TGTGCCAGCAGCATGACAGGGGCTCCGACGAAAGGCTACACCTTC.

In DNA, the CDR3 is TGTGCCAGCACCCCGGGCACAGGGGATAATTCACCCCTCCACTTT. Translating it yields CASTPGTGDNSPLHF. The V and J genes are TRBV6-5 and TRBJ1-6; 7 nucleotides agree with TRBD1. Trimming took 7 bases from V and 5 from J; bases not matched to a gene: 8. This CDR3 spans 15 amino acids. The germline V gene encodes CDR1 MNHEY and CDR2 SVGAGI.